This TCR beta chain was retrieved from a study of beta chain features in type 1 diabetes. The investigators reverse transcribed all of the isolated RNA, so they sequenced expressed TCRB transcripts. Sequenced by immunoSEQ multiplex PCR; TCRdb stores in-frame clones only, minus some. The data hold around 300,000 clones, with approximately 8% observed a single time. Findings and limits, study-wide: Fewer junction insertions and more nucleotide deletions appeared in type 1 diabetes patients. Patients' naive, central memory and Treg TCRB repertoires seemed closer to one another than those of healthy donors. Because the template was cDNA, high-expressing cells might be over-represented.

The V end lost 8 bases, the J end lost 5 bases, and 18 bases lay between the germline ends. The CDR3 is 14 residues long. Germline V lookup: CDR1 LNHNV, CDR2 YYDKDF (reference sequence). With respect to this clone: The antigen is unknown.

This sequence was found in a woman between 18 and 29 years old in good health. The chain links TRBV15 to TRBJ2-5; a possible D gene is TRBD1 (8 bases). The sequencing input was central memory CD4+ T cells from blood. CDR3 amino acids: CATSTGGDSETQYF. CDR3 coding DNA: TGTGCCACCTCAACAGGGGGGGACTCGGAGACCCAGTACTTC.